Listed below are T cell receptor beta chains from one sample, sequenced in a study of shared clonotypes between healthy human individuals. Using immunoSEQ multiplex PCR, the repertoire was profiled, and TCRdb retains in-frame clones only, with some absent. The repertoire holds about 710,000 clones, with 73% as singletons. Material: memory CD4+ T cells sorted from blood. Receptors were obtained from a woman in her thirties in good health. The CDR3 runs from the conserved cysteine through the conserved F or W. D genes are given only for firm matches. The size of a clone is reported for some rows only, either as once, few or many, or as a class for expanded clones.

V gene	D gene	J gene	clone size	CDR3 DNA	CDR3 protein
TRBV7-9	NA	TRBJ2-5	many	TGTGCCACCGGGACCAACCAAGAGACCCAGTACTTC	CATGTNQETQYF
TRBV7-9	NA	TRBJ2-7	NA	TGTGCCAGCAGCTTTTACCCAATCAGTAGGACAGAGCCCGAGCAGTACTTC	CASSFYPISRTEPEQYF
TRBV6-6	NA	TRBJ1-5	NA	TGTGCCAGCAGTTACTCGGGCAGCGCTCAGCCCCAGCATTTT	CASSYSGSAQPQHF
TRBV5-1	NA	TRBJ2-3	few	TGCGCCAGCAGCTTAGGGACCGACTATGAGATGGATACGCAGTATTTT	CASSLGTDYEMDTQYF
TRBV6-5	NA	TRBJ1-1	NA	TGTGCCAGCAGTTACGTTGGGGGCCAGGGCGAAGCTTTCTTT	CASSYVGGQGEAFF
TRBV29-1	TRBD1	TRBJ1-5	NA	TGCAGCGTAGCGACAGGGGGCGCGAATCAGCCCCAGCATTTT	CSVATGGANQPQHF
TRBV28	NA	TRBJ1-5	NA	TGTGCCAGCAGTTTACGGCGGGATAGACAGGTGGTTAGCAATCAGCCCCAGCATTTT	CASSLRRDRQVVSNQPQHF
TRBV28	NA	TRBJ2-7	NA	TGTGCCAGCAGTTTCTTCAGGTCCAACTACGAGCAGTACTTC	CASSFFRSNYEQYF
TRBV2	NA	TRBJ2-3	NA	TGTGCCAGCATTAGACTGAGCACAGATACGCAGTATTTT	CASIRLSTDTQYF
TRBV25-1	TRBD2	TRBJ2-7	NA	TGTGCCAGCAGTGAACCGGCTAGCGGCTCCTACGAGCAGTACTTC	CASSEPASGSYEQYF
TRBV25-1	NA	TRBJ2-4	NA	TGTGCCAGCAGTGAAGCAAAGGGGGGGGACAAAAACATTCAGTACTTC	CASSEAKGGDKNIQYF
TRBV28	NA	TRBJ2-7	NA	TGTGCCAGCAGCTTCCCGCCGTGGACAGTCTCCTACGAGCAGTACTTC	CASSFPPWTVSYEQYF
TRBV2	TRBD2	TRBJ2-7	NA	TGTGCCAGCAGAAACCTAGCGGGTTTAGTCTACGAGCAGTACTTC	CASRNLAGLVYEQYF
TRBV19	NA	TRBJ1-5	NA	TGTGCCAGTAAAGGGGGACTTTCCCCTCAGCCCCAGCATTTT	CASKGGLSPQPQHF
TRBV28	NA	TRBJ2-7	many	TGTGCCAGCAGTTTATTAGGGCCCCCGGAGCAGTACTTC	CASSLLGPPEQYF
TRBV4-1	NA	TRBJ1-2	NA	TGCGCCAGCAGCCAAACCCAAGAAGGCTACACCTTC	CASSQTQEGYTF
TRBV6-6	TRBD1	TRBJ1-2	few	TGTGCCAGCAGTTACACGGACAGGCGGAACGGCGGCTACACCTTC	CASSYTDRRNGGYTF
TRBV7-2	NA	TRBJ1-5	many	TGTGCCAGCAGCTTTAAACCCAACAATCAGCCCCAGCATTTT	CASSFKPNNQPQHF
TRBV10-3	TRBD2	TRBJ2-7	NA	TGTGCCATCAGTGAGACTAGCGGGAGGGCGGGGCCCTACGAGCAGTACTTC	CAISETSGRAGPYEQYF
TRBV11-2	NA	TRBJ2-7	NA	TGTGCCAGCAGCTTAGAGAGGGGAAGCTCCTACGAGCAGTACTTC	CASSLERGSSYEQYF
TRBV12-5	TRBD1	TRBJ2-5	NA	TGTGCTAGTGGTTTGGTACAAATGGGACAGGGGTATCGTGGACAAGAGACCCAGTACTTC	CASGLVQMGQGYRGQETQYF
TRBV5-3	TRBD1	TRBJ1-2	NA	TGTGCCAGAAGCTCGGGACAGTGGCGTCCATTTAACTATGGCTACACCTTC	CARSSGQWRPFNYGYTF
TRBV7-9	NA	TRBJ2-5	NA	TGTGCCAGCAGTCCCACAGGGGCGGGGGAGACCCAGTACTTC	CASSPTGAGETQYF
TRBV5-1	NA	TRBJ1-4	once	TGCGCCAGCAGCCTAGGTTCAGGGGCCCGGGAAAAACTGTTTTTT	CASSLGSGAREKLFF
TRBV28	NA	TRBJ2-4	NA	TGTGCCAGCAGTTTATGGACTGGGGGAGGATCTCTAGCCAAAAACATTCAGTACTTC	CASSLWTGGGSLAKNIQYF
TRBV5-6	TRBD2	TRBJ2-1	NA	TGTGCCAGCAGTTTTCTAGCGGGAGGGCCGGTTGAGCAGTTCTTC	CASSFLAGGPVEQFF
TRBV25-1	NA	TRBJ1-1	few	TGTGCCAGCAGTGACCGGGACGGGTATACTGAAGCTTTCTTT	CASSDRDGYTEAFF
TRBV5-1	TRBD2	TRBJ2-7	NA	TGCGCCAGCAGCAACACACTAGCGGGAGGGTCCTACGAGCAGTACTTC	CASSNTLAGGSYEQYF
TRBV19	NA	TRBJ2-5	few	TGTGCCAGTAGGGGGACTCAGAAGGGGACCCAGTACTTC	CASRGTQKGTQYF
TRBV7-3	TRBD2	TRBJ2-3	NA	TGTGCCAGCAGCCCAGGACTAGCCGTAGATACGCAGTATTTT	CASSPGLAVDTQYF
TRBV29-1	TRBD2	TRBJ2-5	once	TGCAGCGTTGTTCCAGCGGGAGGACGAGAGACCCAGTACTTC	CSVVPAGGRETQYF
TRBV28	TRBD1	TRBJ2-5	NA	TGTGCCAGCAGTTCCCCACTATCGGACAGGGGGAAAGAGACCCAGTACTTC	CASSSPLSDRGKETQYF
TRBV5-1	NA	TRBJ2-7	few	TGCGCCAGCAGCTTGAATGTTGTTACCTACGAGCAGTACTTC	CASSLNVVTYEQYF
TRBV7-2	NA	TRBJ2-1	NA	TGTGCCATGCGCGGGGTGGGGGGATACAATGAGCAGTTCTTC	CAMRGVGGYNEQFF
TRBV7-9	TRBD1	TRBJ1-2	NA	TGTGCCAGCAGCTTAGATAGGGACAGCGGCTATGGCTACACCTTC	CASSLDRDSGYGYTF
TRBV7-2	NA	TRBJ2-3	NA	TGTGCCAGCAGCTTAGGGGGGCTTTGGACAGATACGCAGTATTTT	CASSLGGLWTDTQYF
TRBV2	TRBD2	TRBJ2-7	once	TGTGCCAGCCCAGGACTAGCCGAGACCTACGAGCAGTACTTC	CASPGLAETYEQYF
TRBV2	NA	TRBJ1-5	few	TGTGCCAGCGGGAGGGAGGGCAATCAGCCCCAGCATTTT	CASGREGNQPQHF
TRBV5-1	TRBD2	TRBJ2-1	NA	TGCGCCAGCAGCTTGATAGCGGGACCCTACAATGAGCAGTTCTTC	CASSLIAGPYNEQFF
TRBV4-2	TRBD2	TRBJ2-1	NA	TGTGCCAGCAGCTTTGGGACTAGCGGGAGGTTCCACAATGAGCAGTTCTTC	CASSFGTSGRFHNEQFF
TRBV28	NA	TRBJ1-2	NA	TGTGCCAGCAGTTTAAGGGCCAACTATGGCTACACCTTC	CASSLRANYGYTF
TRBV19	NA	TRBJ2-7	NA	TGTGCCAGTAGTAGGAACAGGGAGGGGGCCTACGAGCAGTACTTC	CASSRNREGAYEQYF
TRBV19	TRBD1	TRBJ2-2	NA	TGTGCCAGTAGAGAGGGGGCTACCGGGGAGCTGTTTTTT	CASREGATGELFF
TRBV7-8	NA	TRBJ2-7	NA	TGTGCCAGCAGCTTAAGACAGGTGGAGGAGCAGTACTTC	CASSLRQVEEQYF
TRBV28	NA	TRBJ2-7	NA	TGTGCCAGCAGTTTCGACGGGGGGCTCTACGAGCAGTACTTC	CASSFDGGLYEQYF
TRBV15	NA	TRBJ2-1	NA	TGTGCCACCAGCAGGATTAAAGGCTCCTACAATGAGCAGTTCTTC	CATSRIKGSYNEQFF
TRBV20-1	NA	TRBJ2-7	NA	TGCAGTGCTCTTGGGGGCGGCGAGCAGTACTTC	CSALGGGEQYF
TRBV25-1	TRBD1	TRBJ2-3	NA	TGTGCCAGCAGTGAATCCTACAGGGGATGGGATACGCAGTATTTT	CASSESYRGWDTQYF
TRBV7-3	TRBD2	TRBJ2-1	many	TGTGCCAGCAGCTCAATGGGACTAGCGGACAATGAGCAGTTCTTC	CASSSMGLADNEQFF
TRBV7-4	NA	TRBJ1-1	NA	TGTGCCAGCAGCTCGGCTACGTGGACTGAAGCTTTCTTT	CASSSATWTEAFF
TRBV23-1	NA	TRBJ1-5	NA	TGCGCCAGCAGTCAATTTCACGGAAGGGATCAGCCCCAGCATTTT	CASSQFHGRDQPQHF
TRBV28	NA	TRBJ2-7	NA	TGTGCCAGGCCCCGAAGAGGTCCCTACGAGCAGTACTTC	CARPRRGPYEQYF
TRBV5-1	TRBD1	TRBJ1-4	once	TGCGCCAGCAGCACGGGACAGGCGGGAAGCGAAAAACTGTTTTTT	CASSTGQAGSEKLFF
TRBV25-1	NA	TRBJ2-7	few	TGTGCCAGTCTTACTCCGGGTCCCTCCTACGAGCAGTACTTC	CASLTPGPSYEQYF
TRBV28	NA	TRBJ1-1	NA	TGTGCCAGCAGTATCAGGGTTTGGGGTGAAGCTTTCTTT	CASSIRVWGEAFF
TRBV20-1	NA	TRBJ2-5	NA	TGCAGAATCCGGGACCAAGAGACCCAGTACTTC	CRIRDQETQYF
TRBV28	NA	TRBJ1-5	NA	TGTGCCAGCAGTACCCCGTTGCGGCAGCCCCAGCATTTT	CASSTPLRQPQHF
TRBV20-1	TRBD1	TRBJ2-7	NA	TGCAGTGCTCGTACGGGGACAGGTTTATACTTC	CSARTGTGLYF